Listed below are T cell receptor beta chains from one sample, sequenced in a study of early T cells in non-severe SARS-CoV-2 infection. Each CDR3 protein is one row after TCRdb ran MiXCR on the 5' RACE reads. This repertoire shows 75,000 to 90,000 distinct CDR3 sequences, over 5% found once; its top ten account for 7.8%. Material for sequencing was whole blood. The receptors stem from an adult who was a healthcare worker with PCR-confirmed SARS-CoV-2 infection or an uninfected control (not recorded which). The CDR3 runs from the conserved cysteine through the conserved F or W. The order of the fields is V gene, D gene, CDR3 length, J gene, clone size, CDR3 protein, CDR3 DNA. D genes are given only for firm matches. Clone size appears in some rows only: once, few, many, or a class for an expanded clone.

>TRBV20-1|NA|13|TRBJ2-7|few
CSASSGLIYEQYF
TGCAGTGCTAGTTCTGGACTCATCTACGAGCAGTACTTC
>TRBV3-1|NA|12|TRBJ2-5|many
CASSQYPETQYF
TGTGCCAGCAGCCAATACCCCGAGACCCAGTACTTC
>TRBV27|TRBD1|15|TRBJ1-5|few
CASSPRQGDRQPQHF
TGTGCCAGCAGTCCACGACAGGGCGACCGTCAGCCCCAGCATTTT
>TRBV12-3/TRBV12-4|TRBD2|16|TRBJ2-7|many
CASSSITSGGFYEQYF
TGTGCCAGCAGCTCGATTACTAGCGGGGGATTCTACGAGCAGTACTTC
>TRBV12-3/TRBV12-4|NA|13|TRBJ1-2|NA
CASSFARNYGYTF
TGTGCCAGCAGTTTTGCCAGAAACTATGGCTACACCTTC
>TRBV5-6|TRBD2|15|TRBJ2-7|many
CASSLTTSGIYEQYF
TGTGCCAGCAGCCTCACCACTAGCGGGATCTACGAGCAGTACTTC
>TRBV19|NA|14|TRBJ2-7|NA
CASSIDQSTAVQYF
TGTGCCAGTAGTATCGACCAGTCGACCGCTGTGCAGTACTTC
>TRBV10-3|NA|14|TRBJ1-1|NA
CAISAGGSNTEAFF
TGTGCCATCAGTGCGGGGGGGTCGAACACTGAAGCTTTCTTT
>TRBV5-4|TRBD1|14|TRBJ2-7|few
CASSFGDRDYEQYF
TGTGCCAGCAGCTTCGGGGACAGGGACTACGAGCAGTACTTC
>TRBV20-1|TRBD2|14|TRBJ2-3|few
CSAREAGGTDTQYF
TGCAGTGCTAGAGAGGCGGGGGGCACAGATACGCAGTATTTT
>TRBV24-1|NA|19|TRBJ2-6|few
CATSDSNRDGDSGANVLTF
TGTGCCACCAGTGATTCCAACCGGGACGGGGACTCTGGGGCCAACGTCCTGACTTTC
>TRBV28|NA|16|TRBJ1-6|NA
CASRATRSSYNSPLHF
TGTGCCAGCAGGGCGACCAGGAGCTCCTATAATTCACCCCTCCACTTT
>TRBV19|TRBD1|17|TRBJ2-2|NA
CASSMTGRTGWSGELFF
TGTGCCAGTAGTATGACAGGGCGCACCGGATGGTCCGGGGAGCTGTTTTTT
>TRBV10-1|NA|8|TRBJ2-1|many
CASSEQFF
TGCGCCAGCAGTGAGCAGTTCTTC
>TRBV7-2|TRBD1|15|TRBJ2-1|many
CASSLGTGTYNEQFF
TGTGCCAGCAGCTTGGGGACAGGGACCTACAATGAGCAGTTCTTC
>TRBV11-2|TRBD1|13|TRBJ2-5|NA
CASSLWTGQTQYF
TGTGCCAGCAGCCTGTGGACAGGCCAGACCCAGTACTTC
>TRBV6-5|NA|14|TRBJ2-3|NA
CASSYRTGTDTQYF
TGTGCCAGCAGTTACCGGACAGGCACAGATACGCAGTATTTT
>TRBV20-1|NA|14|TRBJ2-7|NA
CSAQRDGRQGEQYF
TGCAGTGCTCAACGGGACGGACGCCAAGGAGAGCAGTACTTC
>TRBV10-3|NA|12|TRBJ1-1|many
CAISGNRDEAFF
TGTGCCATCAGTGGCAACAGAGATGAAGCTTTCTTT
>TRBV13|NA|10|TRBJ2-1|few
CASSLRGQFF
TGTGCCAGCAGCCTTCGCGGGCAGTTCTTC
>TRBV25-1|NA|15|TRBJ2-2|many
CASSEFSGYTRELFF
TGTGCCAGCAGTGAATTCAGCGGATACACCCGGGAGCTGTTTTTT
>TRBV6-6|NA|16|TRBJ2-6|many
CASSPGRDSGANVLTF
TGTGCCAGCAGCCCCGGACGGGACTCTGGGGCCAACGTCCTGACTTTC
>TRBV18|NA|14|TRBJ2-3|few
CASSSDISTDTQYF
TGTGCCAGCTCTTCGGACATTTCCACAGATACGCAGTATTTT
>TRBV6-2/TRBV6-3|NA|10|TRBJ2-7|few
CASRNYEQYF
TGTGCCAGCCGAAACTACGAGCAGTACTTC
>TRBV6-2/TRBV6-3|NA|15|TRBJ2-4|few
CASSYEGGTKNIQYF
TGTGCCAGCAGCTACGAAGGAGGGACCAAAAACATTCAGTACTTC
>TRBV27|TRBD2|14|TRBJ2-7|many
CASSPSGTYYEQYF
TGTGCCAGCAGTCCTAGCGGTACCTACTACGAGCAGTACTTC
>TRBV6-5|NA|14|TRBJ2-1|many
CASGARGIYNEQFF
TGTGCCAGCGGGGCGAGGGGTATCTACAATGAGCAGTTCTTC
>TRBV19|NA|13|TRBJ2-7|many
CASSPGGSYEQYF
TGTGCCAGCTCTCCAGGGGGGTCCTACGAGCAGTACTTC
>TRBV20-1|TRBD2|17|TRBJ2-1|many
CSARSGTSGRGYNEQFF
TGCAGTGCTAGATCCGGGACTAGCGGGAGGGGTTACAATGAGCAGTTCTTC
>TRBV6-5|NA|15|TRBJ2-1|many
CASSPTSTHYNEQFF
TGTGCCAGCAGTCCAACTAGCACCCACTACAATGAGCAGTTCTTC
>TRBV18|TRBD1|15|TRBJ2-7|few
CASSPSRDRGYEQYF
TGTGCCAGCTCACCGTCACGGGACAGGGGTTACGAGCAGTACTTC
>TRBV7-8|NA|12|TRBJ2-5|many
CASSLAFETQYF
TGTGCCAGCAGCTTAGCGTTTGAGACCCAGTACTTC
>TRBV29-1|TRBD1|14|TRBJ2-7|many
CSVGGLGQTYEQYF
TGCAGCGTTGGGGGATTGGGACAGACCTACGAGCAGTACTTC
>TRBV7-2|TRBD2|17|TRBJ2-2|NA
CASSKSMLAGYTGELFF
TGTGCCAGCAGCAAAAGTATGCTAGCGGGGTACACCGGGGAGCTGTTTTTT
>TRBV6-5|TRBD1|12|TRBJ1-5|many
CASSFDRARFHF
TGTGCCAGCAGTTTTGACAGGGCCCGTTTCCATTTT
>TRBV20-1|NA|11|TRBJ1-2|many
CSARVNYGYTF
TGCAGTGCTAGGGTGAACTATGGCTACACCTTC
>TRBV27|NA|13|TRBJ2-3|NA
CASSLFGTDTQYF
TGTGCCAGCAGTTTATTCGGGACAGATACGCAGTATTTT
>TRBV6-1|TRBD1|16|TRBJ2-7|NA
CASSAAGGQGAVEQYF
TGTGCCAGCAGTGCGGCCGGGGGACAGGGGGCTGTCGAGCAGTACTTC
>TRBV5-5|NA|12|TRBJ1-6|few
CASSLENSPLHF
TGTGCCAGCAGCTTGGAGAATTCACCCCTCCACTTT
>TRBV7-8|NA|17|TRBJ2-1|many
CASSLMRTDVSYNEQFF
TGTGCCAGCAGCTTAATGAGGACGGACGTCTCCTACAATGAGCAGTTCTTC
>TRBV29-1|TRBD1|13|TRBJ2-7|NA
CSVSQGANYEQYF
TGCAGCGTTTCCCAGGGGGCCAACTACGAGCAGTACTTC
>TRBV11-2|NA|12|TRBJ2-3|NA
CASSLVTGTQYF
TGTGCCAGCAGCTTAGTTACGGGTACGCAGTATTTT
>TRBV2|TRBD1|12|TRBJ1-2|NA
CASRGQDYGYTF
TGTGCCAGCAGGGGACAGGACTATGGCTACACCTTC
>TRBV11-2|NA|14|TRBJ2-5|NA
CASSPRAPPGTQYF
TGTGCCAGCAGCCCTAGAGCCCCCCCGGGGACCCAGTACTTC
>TRBV7-2|TRBD2|14|TRBJ2-3|NA
CASSSRTSGIAQYF
TGTGCCAGCAGCTCCCGGACTAGCGGGATTGCGCAGTATTTT
>TRBV18|TRBD2|17|TRBJ2-1|few
CASSPPKLAGGLYEQFF
TGTGCCAGCTCACCGCCCAAACTAGCGGGGGGCCTGTATGAGCAGTTCTTC
>TRBV12-3/TRBV12-4|TRBD1|15|TRBJ2-3|NA
CASSTRTGATDTQYF
TGTGCCAGCAGTACCCGGACAGGGGCGACAGATACGCAGTATTTT
>TRBV7-9|TRBD2|16|TRBJ2-7|many
CASSLTRLAGGYEQYF
TGTGCCAGCAGCCTAACAAGACTAGCGGGAGGGTACGAGCAGTACTTC
>TRBV7-9|NA|12|TRBJ2-7|many
CASSSGVYEQYF
TGTGCCAGCAGCTCCGGGGTCTACGAGCAGTACTTC
>TRBV4-2|TRBD2|15|TRBJ2-3|many
CASSQERGGPDTQYF
TGTGCCAGCAGCCAAGAGCGGGGGGGCCCAGATACGCAGTATTTT
>TRBV6-6|NA|15|TRBJ1-4|many
CASSQGHLDNEKLFF
TGTGCCAGCAGTCAGGGACACCTAGACAATGAAAAACTGTTTTTT
>TRBV18|NA|15|TRBJ2-5|few
CASSPRQGYEETQYF
TGTGCCAGCTCACCCAGGCAGGGCTATGAAGAGACCCAGTACTTC
>TRBV6-1|NA|13|TRBJ1-6|NA
CASSDRDNSPLHF
TGTGCCAGCAGTGACAGGGATAATTCACCCCTCCACTTT
>TRBV7-2|TRBD1|14|TRBJ2-7|NA
CASARGQPTYEQYF
TGTGCCAGCGCAAGGGGACAGCCCACCTACGAGCAGTACTTC